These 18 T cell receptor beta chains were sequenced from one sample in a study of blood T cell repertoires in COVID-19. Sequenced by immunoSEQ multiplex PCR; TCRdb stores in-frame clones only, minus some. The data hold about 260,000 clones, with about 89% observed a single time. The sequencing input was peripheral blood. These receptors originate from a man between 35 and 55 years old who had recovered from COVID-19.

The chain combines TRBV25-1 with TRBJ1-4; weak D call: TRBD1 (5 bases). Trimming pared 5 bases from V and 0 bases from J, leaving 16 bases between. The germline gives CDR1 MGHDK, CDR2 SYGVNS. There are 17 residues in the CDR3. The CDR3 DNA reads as TGTGCCAGCAGTTTTACGAGACAGCAAGCAACTAATGAAAAACTGTTTTTT. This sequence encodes CASSFTRQQATNEKLFF.

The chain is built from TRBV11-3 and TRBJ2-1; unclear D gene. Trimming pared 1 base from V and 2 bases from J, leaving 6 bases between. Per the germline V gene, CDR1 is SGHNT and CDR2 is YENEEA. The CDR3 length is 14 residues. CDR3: CASSLGPPYNEQFF. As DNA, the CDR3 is TGTGCCAGCAGCTTAGGGCCACCCTACAATGAGCAGTTCTTC.

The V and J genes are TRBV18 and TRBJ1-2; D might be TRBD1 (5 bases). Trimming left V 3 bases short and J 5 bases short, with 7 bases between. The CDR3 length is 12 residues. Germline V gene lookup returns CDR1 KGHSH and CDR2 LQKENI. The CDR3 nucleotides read TGTGCCAGCTCACCCCGACAGTATGGCTACACCTTC. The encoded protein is CASSPRQYGYTF.

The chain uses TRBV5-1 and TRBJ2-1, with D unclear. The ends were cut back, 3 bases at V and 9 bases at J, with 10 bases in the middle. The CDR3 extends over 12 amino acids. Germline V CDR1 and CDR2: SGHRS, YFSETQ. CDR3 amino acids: CASSYNSAEQFF. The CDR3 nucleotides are TGCGCCAGCAGCTACAACAGTGCTGAGCAGTTCTTC.

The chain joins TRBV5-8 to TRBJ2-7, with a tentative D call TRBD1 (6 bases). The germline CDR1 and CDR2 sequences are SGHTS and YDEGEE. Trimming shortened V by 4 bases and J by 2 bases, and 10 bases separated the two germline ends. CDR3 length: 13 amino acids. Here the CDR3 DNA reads TGTGCCAGCAGCCACAGGGTAGCCTACGAGCAGTACTTC. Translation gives CASSHRVAYEQYF.

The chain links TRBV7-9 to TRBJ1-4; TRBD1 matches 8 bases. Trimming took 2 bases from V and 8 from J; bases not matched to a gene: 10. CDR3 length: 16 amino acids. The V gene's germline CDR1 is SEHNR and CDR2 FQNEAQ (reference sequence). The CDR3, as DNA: TGTGCCAGCAGCTTAAGCCCCGGGACAGGTCGAGAAAAACTGTTTTTT. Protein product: CASSLSPGTGREKLFF. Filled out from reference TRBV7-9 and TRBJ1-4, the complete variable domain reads DTGVSQNPRHKITKRGQNVTFRCDPISEHNRLYWYRQTLGQGPEFLTYFQNEAQLEKSRLLSDRFSAERPKGSFSTLEIQRTEQGDSAMYLCASSLSPGTGREKLFFGSGTQLSVL.

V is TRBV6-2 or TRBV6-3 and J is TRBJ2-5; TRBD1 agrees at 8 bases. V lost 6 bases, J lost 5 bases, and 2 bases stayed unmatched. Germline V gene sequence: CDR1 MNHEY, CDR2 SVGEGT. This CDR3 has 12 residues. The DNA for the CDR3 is TGTGCCAGCAGCGACAGGGGCGAGACCCAGTACTTC. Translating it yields CASSDRGETQYF.

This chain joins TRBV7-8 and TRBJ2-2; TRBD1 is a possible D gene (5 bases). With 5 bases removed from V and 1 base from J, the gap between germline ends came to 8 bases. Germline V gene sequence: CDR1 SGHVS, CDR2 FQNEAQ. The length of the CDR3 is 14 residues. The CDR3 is CASSIDRNTGELFF. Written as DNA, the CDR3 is TGTGCCAGCAGCATCGACAGGAACACCGGGGAGCTGTTTTTT.

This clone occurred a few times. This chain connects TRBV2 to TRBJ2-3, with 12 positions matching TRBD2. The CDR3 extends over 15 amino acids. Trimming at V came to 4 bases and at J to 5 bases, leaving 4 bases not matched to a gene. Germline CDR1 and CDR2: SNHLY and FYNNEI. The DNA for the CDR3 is TGTGCCAGCAGTGTTCTAGCGGGAGGGATAGATACGCAGTATTTT. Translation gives CASSVLAGGIDTQYF.

As DNA, the CDR3 is TGTGCCAGCAGCCCCCGGACAGGGCCCAACGAGCAGTACTTC. It yields the protein CASSPRTGPNEQYF. The chain has TRBV6-2 or TRBV6-3 and TRBJ2-7; 8 nucleotides agree with TRBD1. V was pared by 6 bases and J by 5 bases, with 9 bases of the junction left unmatched. CDR1 is MNHEY and CDR2 is SVGEGT in the germline V gene. The CDR3 runs to 14 residues.

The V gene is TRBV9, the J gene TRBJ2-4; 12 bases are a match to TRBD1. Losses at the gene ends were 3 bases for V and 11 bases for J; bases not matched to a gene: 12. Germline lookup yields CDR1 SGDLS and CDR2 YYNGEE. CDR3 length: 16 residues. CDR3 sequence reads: CASSAGDRGPFGVQYF. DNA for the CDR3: TGTGCCAGCAGCGCCGGGGACAGGGGGCCGTTTGGGGTTCAGTACTTC.

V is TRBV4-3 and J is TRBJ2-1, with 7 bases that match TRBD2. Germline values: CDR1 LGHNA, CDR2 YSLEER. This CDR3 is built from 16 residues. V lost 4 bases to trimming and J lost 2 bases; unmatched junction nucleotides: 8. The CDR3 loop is CASSRAGDGPYNEQFF. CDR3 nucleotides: TGCGCCAGCAGCCGCGCGGGGGACGGGCCCTACAATGAGCAGTTCTTC.

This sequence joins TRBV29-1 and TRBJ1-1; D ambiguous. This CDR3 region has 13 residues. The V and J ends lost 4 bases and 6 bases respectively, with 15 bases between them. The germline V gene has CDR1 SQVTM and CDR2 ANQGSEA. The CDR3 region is CSVGVRPGAEAFF. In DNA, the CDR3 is TGCAGCGTTGGGGTCAGGCCTGGTGCTGAAGCTTTCTTT.

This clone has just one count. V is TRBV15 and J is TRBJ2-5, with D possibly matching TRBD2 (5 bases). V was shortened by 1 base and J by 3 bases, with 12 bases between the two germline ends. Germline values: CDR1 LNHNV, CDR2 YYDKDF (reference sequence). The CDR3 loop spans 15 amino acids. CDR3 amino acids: CATSRGTGLEETQYF. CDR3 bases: TGTGCCACCAGCAGAGGGACTGGCCTTGAAGAGACCCAGTACTTC. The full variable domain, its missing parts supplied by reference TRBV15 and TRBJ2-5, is DAMVIQNPRYQVTQFGKPVTLSCSQTLNHNVMYWYQQKSSQAPKLLFHYYDKDFNNEADTPDNFQSRRPNTSFCFLDIRSPGLGDTAMYLCATSRGTGLEETQYFGPGTRLLVL.

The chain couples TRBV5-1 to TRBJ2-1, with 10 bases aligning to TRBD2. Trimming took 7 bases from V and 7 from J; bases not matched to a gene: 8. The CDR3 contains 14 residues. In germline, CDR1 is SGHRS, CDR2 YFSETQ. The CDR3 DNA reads TGCGCCAGCCTCGGACTAGCGGCCCCTAATGAGCAGTTCTTC. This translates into CASLGLAAPNEQFF. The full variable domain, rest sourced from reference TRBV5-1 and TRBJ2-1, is KAGVTQTPRYLIKTRGQQVTLSCSPISGHRSVSWYQQTPGQGLQFLFEYFSETQRNKGNFPGRFSGRQFSNSRSEMNVSTLELGDSALYLCASLGLAAPNEQFFGPGTRLTVL.

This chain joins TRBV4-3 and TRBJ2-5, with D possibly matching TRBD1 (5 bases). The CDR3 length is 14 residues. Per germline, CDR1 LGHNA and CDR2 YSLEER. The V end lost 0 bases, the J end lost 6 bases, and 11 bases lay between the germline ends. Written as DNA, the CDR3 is TGCGCCAGCAGCCAAGATTTAGCAGGGAAGACCCAGTACTTC. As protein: CASSQDLAGKTQYF.

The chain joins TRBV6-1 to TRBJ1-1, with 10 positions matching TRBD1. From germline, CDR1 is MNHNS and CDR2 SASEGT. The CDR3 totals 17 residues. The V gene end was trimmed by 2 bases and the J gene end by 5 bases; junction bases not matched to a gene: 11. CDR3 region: CASSERDRGPLGTEAFF. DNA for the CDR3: TGTGCCAGCAGTGAAAGGGACAGGGGACCCCTGGGTACTGAAGCTTTCTTT.

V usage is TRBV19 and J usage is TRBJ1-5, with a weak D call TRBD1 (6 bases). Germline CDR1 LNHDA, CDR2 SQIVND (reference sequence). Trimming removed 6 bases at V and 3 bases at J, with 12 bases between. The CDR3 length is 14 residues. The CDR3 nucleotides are TGTGCCAGTAGCCAAGGACAGCTCAATCAGCCCCAGCATTTT. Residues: CASSQGQLNQPQHF.